This section outlines one T cell receptor (beta chain) sequence together with its context. Its antigen is not known. According to the study, genomic DNA was the template for TCR beta VDJ and CDR3 profiling. TCRdb re-called the reads with MiXCR, one entry per CDR3 protein. The table lists 150,000 to 200,000 distinct CDR3 sequences, about 64% of them singletons. The germline CDR1 and CDR2 sequences are SNHLY and FYNNEI. The CDR3 has 18 residues. V was cut by 3 bases and J by 2 bases, with 20 bases left in between. This record belongs to a study of CD8+CD57+ T cells in acquired aplastic anemia. Across the study: Around 3.5 ug was the average amount of DNA from sorted CD4+ and CD8+ cells.

Study-wide results and limits: No significant patient-versus-control difference appeared in CD8+ Simpson's diversity. Comparison of patients with controls identified approximately 28 shared CD8+ CDR3 sequences.

The sequenced sample was sorted CD4+, CD8+, or CD8+CD57+ T cells (not recorded which) from PBMCs. The receptor was derived from a human donor with severe aplastic anemia or a healthy control (not recorded which). This sequence joins TRBV2 and TRBJ2-1; D could derive from TRBD1 or TRBD2 (5 bases each). The CDR3 loop is CASSESRGSGGTYNEQFF. CDR3 DNA: TGTGCCAGCAGTGAGAGTCGGGGCTCTGGGGGTACCTACAATGAGCAGTTCTTC.